The entry below gives a single T cell receptor beta chain sequence along with its context. This sample is drawn from a study of blood T cell repertoires in COVID-19. During the 2 weeks before they entered the study, exposed participants had met someone with a PCR-confirmed or clinician-diagnosed COVID-19 case. Trimming at V came to 1 base and at J to 2 bases, leaving 11 bases not matched to a gene. Per the germline V gene, CDR1 is MGHDK and CDR2 is SYGVNS. The CDR3 is 18 amino acids. The protocol was immunoSEQ multiplex PCR, while the TCRdb copy is restricted to in-frame clones and leaves out a portion. The data hold hundreds of thousands of clones, with almost 90% observed a single time.

Input material: PBMCs or T cells enriched from blood (not recorded which). The chain combines TRBV25-1 with TRBJ1-3; TRBD1 matches 7 bases. This clonotype was sampled from a man under 40 who had been exposed to COVID-19. The CDR3 DNA sequence: TGTGCCAGCAGTGAATTTTTCCTACAGGGGCATACTGGAAACACCATATATTTT. Translation gives CASSEFFLQGHTGNTIYF.